These 9 T cell receptor beta chains were sequenced from one sample in a study of T cells after yellow fever vaccination. TCRdb re-called the 5' RACE reads through MiXCR, storing one row per CDR3 protein. The sample has around 350,000 distinct CDR3 sequences, approximately 10% seen once. Sequencing used PBMCs, obtained on the day of the first yellow fever vaccination. These receptors all come from a young man who received the YFV17D yellow fever vaccine.

The chain is built from TRBV12-3 or TRBV12-4 and TRBJ2-1; D unclear. CDR3 size: 16 residues. Trimming took 3 bases from V and 0 from J, leaving 12 bases between them. CDR3 amino acids: CASSFGLRSSYNEQFF. In DNA form, the CDR3 reads TGTGCCAGCAGTTTTGGCCTCCGGAGCTCCTACAATGAGCAGTTCTTC.

The rearrangement links TRBV29-1 to TRBJ2-1, with 8 bases aligning to TRBD2. The CDR3 length is 14 residues. Germline values: CDR1 SQVTM, CDR2 ANQGSEA. V lost 3 bases to trimming and J lost 6 bases; unmatched junction nucleotides: 7. CDR3 DNA sequence: TGCAGCGTTGAGGGACTAGGAGCGGGCAATGAGCAGTTCTTC. Its protein product is CSVEGLGAGNEQFF.

V usage is TRBV20-1 and J usage is TRBJ1-3; the D is unclear. CDR1 DFQATT and CDR2 SNEGSKA come from the germline V gene (reference sequence). This CDR3 is built from 14 residues. V dropped 4 bases and J dropped 0 bases, with 10 bases sitting between them. The CDR3 spells CSAIDSSSGNTIYF. In nucleotides, the CDR3 is TGCAGTGCTATCGATAGTAGCTCTGGAAACACCATATATTTT.

The rearrangement links TRBV5-1 to TRBJ2-7, with D perhaps matching TRBD1 or TRBD2 (6 bases each). Germline lookup yields CDR1 SGHRS and CDR2 YFSETQ. The CDR3 sequence is 15 residues long. Trimming took off 4 bases at V and 2 bases at J, with 16 bases between the two ends. The CDR3 spells CASSPGSGATYEQYV. The DNA for the CDR3 is TGCGCCAGCAGCCCAGGTTCGGGGGCGACCTACGAGCAGTACGTC.

The J gene is TRBJ2-7, the V gene TRBV7-8, with D perhaps matching TRBD2 (5 bases). In germline, CDR1 is SGHVS, CDR2 FQNEAQ. V was pared by 4 bases and J by 2 bases, with 15 bases between. This CDR3 has 15 amino acids. Here the CDR3 DNA reads TGTGCCAGCAGCTACGAGGGATTTCGAACCTACGAGCAGTACGTC. It encodes CASSYEGFRTYEQYV.

This chain links TRBV11-2 with TRBJ1-1; D might be TRBD1 (6 bases). The CDR3 totals 14 residues. The V end lost 5 bases, the J end lost 2 bases, and 12 bases lay between the germline ends. Germline V lookup: CDR1 SGHAT, CDR2 FQNNGV. The CDR3 here is CASSGRQVNTEAFF. The CDR3, as DNA: TGTGCCAGCAGCGGAAGACAGGTTAACACTGAAGCTTTCTTT.

This clonotype has at least ten counts. An end of the junction does not agree with germline; a read error may underlie this. The CDR3 coding sequence is TGCGCCAGCAGCCCACAGGGGTCCTACGAGCAGTACTTC. Amino acids: CASSPQGSYEQYF. This chain connects TRBV18 to TRBJ2-7; 7 bases line up with TRBD1. Germline V gene data show CDR1 as KGHSH and CDR2 as LQKENI. The CDR3 has 13 residues.

This clonotype occurred a few times. The chain recombines TRBV5-1 with TRBJ1-1, with TRBD1 as a possible D gene (6 bases). V lost 4 bases, J lost 4 bases, and 14 bases lay in between. CDR1 is SGHRS, CDR2 YFSETQ, per germline. The length of the CDR3 is 14 residues. CDR3 DNA: TGCGCCAGCAGCGTATACAGGGAGGGCACTGAAGCTTTCTTT. It codes for CASSVYREGTEAFF.

This chain connects TRBV11-2 to TRBJ2-5; 7 bases agree with TRBD2. V lost 0 bases to trimming and J lost 6 bases; unmatched junction nucleotides: 10. The CDR3 is 16 amino acids. CDR1 and CDR2 (germline): SGHAT, FQNNGV. The CDR3 spells CASSLDSGTMGQTQYF. CDR3 in DNA: TGTGCCAGCAGCTTAGATTCCGGGACTATGGGTCAGACCCAGTACTTC.